This T cell receptor beta chain was identified during a study of cytomegalovirus exposure and HLA in healthy donors. The PCR had 60 Vbeta and 13 Jbeta primers. This table comes from immunoSEQ multiplex PCR, and its TCRdb copy is limited to in-frame clones, with some not included. Of 100,000 or so clones in the sample, 77% were seen once. Study findings and constraints: TCR beta chain V- and J-gene trimming was linked, in a later analysis, to a missense variant in DCLRE1C. About 87% or about 30% of the time was how often most TCR beta V segments were productive, according to an earlier analysis.

Germline values: CDR1 SGHRS, CDR2 YFSETQ. V shed 3 bases and J 5 bases; nucleotides not matched to a gene: 5. CDR3 length equals 14 residues. As to this clone: The antigen is undetermined.

When sampled, the donors appeared nominally healthy, though they likely had unrecorded immune exposures. The clonotype was recovered from a woman aged 40 to 49 in good health and CMV-seropositive. The sample taken for sequencing was PBMCs. V gene TRBV5-1 combines with J gene TRBJ2-1; 7 bases are shared with TRBD2. In DNA, the CDR3 is TGCGCCAGCAGCTCCAGGACTAGTGACAATGAGCAGTTCTTC. It encodes CASSSRTSDNEQFF.